The rows below give T cell receptor beta chains drawn from one sample of a study of CD8 T cells in Susac syndrome. TCRdb redid the calling of the immunoSEQ multiplex PCR reads with MiXCR, one entry per CDR3 protein. Of 250,000 to 300,000 distinct CDR3 sequences in the sample, roughly 84% were seen once. The source material was CD8+ T cells from PBMCs. Every receptor here comes from a human donor with multiple sclerosis. The CDR3 runs from the conserved cysteine through the conserved F or W. Fields, in order: clone size, J gene, V gene, D gene, CDR3 protein, CDR3 DNA. The D gene is left open where the match is weak. Clone size is stated in some rows and not others, as once, few, many or a class when expanded.

- | TRBJ1-2 | TRBV20-1 | - | CSAREQGFMDGYTF | TGCAGTGCTAGGGAACAGGGTTTCATGGATGGCTACACCTTC
- | TRBJ2-1 | TRBV6-5 | TRBD1 | CASRGAGGLANEQFF | TGTGCCAGCAGGGGGGCAGGGGGCCTCGCTAATGAGCAGTTCTTC
- | TRBJ2-6 | TRBV9 | - | CASSVNRGHPGANVLTF | TGTGCCAGCAGCGTCAATAGGGGCCATCCTGGGGCCAACGTCCTGACTTTC
- | TRBJ2-1 | TRBV27 | - | CASSLDKHNEQFF | TGTGCCAGCAGTTTAGACAAGCACAATGAGCAGTTCTTC
- | TRBJ2-7 | TRBV2 | - | CASLSGYSYEQYF | TGTGCCAGCTTGAGCGGGTACTCCTACGAGCAGTACTTC
- | TRBJ1-5 | TRBV9 | TRBD1 | CASSATGGYNQPQHF | TGTGCCAGCAGCGCCACAGGGGGATACAATCAGCCCCAGCATTTT
- | TRBJ1-2 | TRBV4-1 | - | CASSQSPRSPYGYTF | TGCGCCAGCAGCCAATCCCCCAGGTCGCCTTATGGCTACACCTTC
- | TRBJ2-7 | TRBV10-3 | - | CAISQPRGALGYEQYF | TGTGCCATCAGTCAACCACGAGGGGCCCTGGGGTACGAGCAGTACTTC
- | TRBJ2-1 | TRBV6-6 | - | CASSYSRQPGDEQFF | TGTGCCAGCAGTTACTCGAGGCAACCTGGGGATGAGCAGTTCTTC
few | TRBJ2-3 | TRBV6-5 | - | CASSYSPGGSDTQYF | TGTGCCAGCAGTTACTCGCCCGGGGGCTCAGATACGCAGTATTTT
- | TRBJ1-1 | TRBV11-2 | - | CASSSHNMNTEAFF | TGTGCCAGCAGCTCACATAACATGAACACTGAAGCTTTCTTT
- | TRBJ2-7 | TRBV27 | - | CASSFVGSYEQYF | TGTGCCAGCAGTTTCGTGGGATCCTACGAGCAGTACTTC
- | TRBJ1-2 | TRBV27 | - | CASSPVKGVNFYGYTF | TGTGCCAGCAGTCCCGTTAAAGGAGTCAACTTCTATGGCTACACCTTC
once | TRBJ2-3 | TRBV12-3/TRBV12-4 | TRBD1 | CASSLVGGKGDTQYF | TGTGCCAGCAGTTTAGTAGGGGGCAAAGGGGATACGCAGTATTTT
- | TRBJ2-3 | TRBV7-9 | - | CASSLTSENTDTQYF | TGTGCCAGCAGCTTAACGAGCGAGAACACAGATACGCAGTATTTT
- | TRBJ2-7 | TRBV7-9 | - | CASSLSGHPVVEQYF | TGTGCCAGCAGCTTATCCGGGCACCCAGTGGTCGAGCAGTACTTC
- | TRBJ1-2 | TRBV29-1 | - | CSVDPQEVYGYTF | TGCAGCGTTGACCCACAAGAGGTTTATGGCTACACCTTC
- | TRBJ2-7 | TRBV10-3 | - | CASAAGLTYEQYF | TGTGCCAGCGCCGCGGGACTTACCTACGAGCAGTACTTC
- | TRBJ2-7 | TRBV7-2 | - | CASSLGPWTEHYEQYF | TGTGCCAGCAGCTTAGGACCTTGGACGGAGCACTACGAGCAGTACTTC
- | TRBJ2-5 | TRBV13 | TRBD2 | CASSRTRLAGDETQYF | TGTGCCAGCAGCCGGACCCGACTAGCGGGAGACGAGACCCAGTACTTC